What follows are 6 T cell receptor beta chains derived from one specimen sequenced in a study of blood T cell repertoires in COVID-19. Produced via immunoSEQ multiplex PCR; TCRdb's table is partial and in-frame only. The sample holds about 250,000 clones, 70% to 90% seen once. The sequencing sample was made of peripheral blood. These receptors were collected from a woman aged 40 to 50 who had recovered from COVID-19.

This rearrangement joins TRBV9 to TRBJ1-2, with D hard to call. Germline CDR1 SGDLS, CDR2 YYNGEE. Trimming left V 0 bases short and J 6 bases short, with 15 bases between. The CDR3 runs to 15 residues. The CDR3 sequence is CASSVVEEFGNGYTF. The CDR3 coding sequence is TGTGCCAGCAGCGTAGTGGAGGAGTTTGGGAATGGCTACACCTTC.

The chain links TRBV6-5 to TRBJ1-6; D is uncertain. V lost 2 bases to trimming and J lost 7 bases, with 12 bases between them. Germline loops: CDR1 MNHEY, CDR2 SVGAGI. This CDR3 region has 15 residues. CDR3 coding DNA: TGTGCCAGCAGTTACGACGGCCCCGGGAATTCACCCCTCCACTTT. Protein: CASSYDGPGNSPLHF.

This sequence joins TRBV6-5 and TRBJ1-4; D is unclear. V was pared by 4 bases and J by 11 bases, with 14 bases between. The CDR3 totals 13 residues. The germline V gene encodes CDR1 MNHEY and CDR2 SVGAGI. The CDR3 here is CASSSSLGLKLFF. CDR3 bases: TGTGCCAGCAGTTCCTCTCTAGGTCTTAAACTGTTTTTT.

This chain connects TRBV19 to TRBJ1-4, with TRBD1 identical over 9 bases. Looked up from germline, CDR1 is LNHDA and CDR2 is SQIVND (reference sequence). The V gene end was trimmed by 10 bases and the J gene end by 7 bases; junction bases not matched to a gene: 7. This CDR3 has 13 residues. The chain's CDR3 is CATRDRETEKLFF. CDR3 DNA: TGTGCCACCCGGGACAGGGAGACTGAAAAACTGTTTTTT. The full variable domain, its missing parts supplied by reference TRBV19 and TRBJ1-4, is DGGITQSPKYLFRKEGQNVTLSCEQNLNHDAMYWYRQDPGQGLRLIYYSQIVNDFQKGDIAEGYSVSREKKESFPLTVTSAQKNPTAFYLCATRDRETEKLFFGSGTQLSVL.

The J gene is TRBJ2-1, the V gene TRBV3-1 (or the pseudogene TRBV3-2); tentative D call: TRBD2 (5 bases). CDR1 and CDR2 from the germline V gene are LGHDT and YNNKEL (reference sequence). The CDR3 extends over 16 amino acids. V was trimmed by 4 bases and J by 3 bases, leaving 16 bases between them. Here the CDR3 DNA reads TGTGCCAGCAGCCCCTTCACGGGGTCGAACTACAATGAGCAGTTCTTC. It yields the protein CASSPFTGSNYNEQFF.

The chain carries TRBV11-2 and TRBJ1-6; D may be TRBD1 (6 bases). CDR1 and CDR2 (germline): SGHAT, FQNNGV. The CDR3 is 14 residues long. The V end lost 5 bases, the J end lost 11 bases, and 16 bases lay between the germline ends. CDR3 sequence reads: CASSRTDSGTPLHF. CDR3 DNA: TGTGCCAGCAGCCGTACGGACAGCGGGACACCCCTCCACTTT.